The rows below give T cell receptor beta chains drawn from one sample of a study of shared clonotypes between healthy human individuals. Repertoires were generated with immunoSEQ multiplex PCR, while TCRdb's copy carries only in-frame clones and drops some. In the table there are some 2,400,000 clones, 95% of which are singletons. The sample consisted of naive CD4+ T cells sorted from blood. The receptors here all came from a man aged 18-30 years in good health. The CDR3 runs from the conserved cysteine through the conserved F or W. The order of the fields is J gene, V gene, D gene, clone size, CDR3 DNA, CDR3 protein. D genes are given only for firm matches. Size values are once, few and many counts, or a class for expanded clones, and some rows have none.

J gene: TRBJ2-3
V gene: TRBV10-2
D gene: TRBD2
clone size: -
CDR3 DNA: TGCGCCAGCAGTGAGTCTGCTAGCGGGAGATCGCAGTATTTT
CDR3 protein: CASSESASGRSQYF

J gene: TRBJ2-3
V gene: TRBV10-3
D gene: TRBD2
clone size: -
CDR3 DNA: TGTGCCATCAGTGATTATAGGCGCGGGGAAACTAGCGGGGAAGGAGATACGCAGTATTTT
CDR3 protein: CAISDYRRGETSGEGDTQYF

J gene: TRBJ2-7
V gene: TRBV11-2
D gene: TRBD1
clone size: -
CDR3 DNA: TGTGCCAGCAGCGCGACAGGGGGCTCCTACGAGCAGTACTTC
CDR3 protein: CASSATGGSYEQYF

J gene: TRBJ2-4
V gene: TRBV6-5
D gene: -
clone size: -
CDR3 DNA: TGTGCCAGCGCCCTTATGCAAACGACCAAAAACATTCAGTACTTC
CDR3 protein: CASALMQTTKNIQYF

J gene: TRBJ1-1
V gene: TRBV7-3
D gene: TRBD1
clone size: -
CDR3 DNA: TGTGCCAGCAGCTCTCAGGGGGGGACTGAAGCTTTCTTT
CDR3 protein: CASSSQGGTEAFF

J gene: TRBJ2-3
V gene: TRBV2
D gene: TRBD1
clone size: -
CDR3 DNA: TGTGCCAGCAGTGTTCCCGTAAGACAGGGGTCGGATACGCAGTATTTT
CDR3 protein: CASSVPVRQGSDTQYF

J gene: TRBJ2-7
V gene: TRBV5-1
D gene: TRBD2
clone size: -
CDR3 DNA: TGCGCCAGCAGCCTGGTAGCGGGGGCGACCTACGAGCAGTACTTC
CDR3 protein: CASSLVAGATYEQYF

J gene: TRBJ1-1
V gene: TRBV7-6
D gene: -
clone size: -
CDR3 DNA: TGTGCCAGCAGCATTTGGGACGGTGCTGAAGCTTTCTTT
CDR3 protein: CASSIWDGAEAFF

J gene: TRBJ2-3
V gene: TRBV19
D gene: TRBD1
clone size: -
CDR3 DNA: TGTGCCAGCCAGAAGACAGGGGGGACAGATACGCAGTATTTT
CDR3 protein: CASQKTGGTDTQYF

J gene: TRBJ2-6
V gene: TRBV4-1
D gene: TRBD1
clone size: -
CDR3 DNA: TGCGCCAGCAGCCTGGGACAGGGCTGGCCCTCTGGGGCCAACGTCCTGACTTTC
CDR3 protein: CASSLGQGWPSGANVLTF

J gene: TRBJ1-5
V gene: TRBV1
D gene: -
clone size: -
CDR3 DNA: TGCACCAGCAGCCAACCCAGGACAGGGGGTGTTCAGCCCCAGCATTTT
CDR3 protein: CTSSQPRTGGVQPQHF

J gene: TRBJ1-5
V gene: TRBV27
D gene: -
clone size: -
CDR3 DNA: TGTGCCAGCAGTCCCCAGGGCTATCAGCCCCAGCATTTT
CDR3 protein: CASSPQGYQPQHF

J gene: TRBJ1-2
V gene: TRBV30
D gene: -
clone size: -
CDR3 DNA: TGTGCCTGGAACCCAGGGGCTGGCTACACCTTC
CDR3 protein: CAWNPGAGYTF

J gene: TRBJ2-2
V gene: TRBV5-1
D gene: -
clone size: -
CDR3 DNA: TGCGCCAGCAGCCGACCGGAAGGCACCGGGGAGCTGTTTTTT
CDR3 protein: CASSRPEGTGELFF

J gene: TRBJ2-5
V gene: TRBV7-9
D gene: -
clone size: -
CDR3 DNA: TGTGCCAGCAGTTTAAGACAGGCTGAAGAGACCCAGTACTTC
CDR3 protein: CASSLRQAEETQYF

J gene: TRBJ1-2
V gene: TRBV10-3
D gene: TRBD1
clone size: once
CDR3 DNA: TGTGCCATCAGTGTGGGTACAGGGGCCAACTATGGCTACACCTTC
CDR3 protein: CAISVGTGANYGYTF

J gene: TRBJ2-5
V gene: TRBV14
D gene: -
clone size: -
CDR3 DNA: TGTGCCAGCAGCCAAGACACGGGCGGGGCAGGGGAAATGAAGACCCAGTACTTC
CDR3 protein: CASSQDTGGAGEMKTQYF

J gene: TRBJ2-7
V gene: TRBV27
D gene: TRBD2
clone size: -
CDR3 DNA: TGTGCCAGCAGTTTCCGGACTAGCGGGGTCTACGAGCAGTACTTC
CDR3 protein: CASSFRTSGVYEQYF

J gene: TRBJ1-1
V gene: TRBV28
D gene: -
clone size: -
CDR3 DNA: TGTGCCAGCAGGAAGAACACTGAAGCTTTCTTT
CDR3 protein: CASRKNTEAFF

J gene: TRBJ2-4
V gene: TRBV19
D gene: -
clone size: -
CDR3 DNA: TGTGCCAGTAGTAGCCTATCGTTTGTAGCCAAAAACATTCAGTACTTC
CDR3 protein: CASSSLSFVAKNIQYF

J gene: TRBJ1-2
V gene: TRBV10-2
D gene: TRBD1
clone size: -
CDR3 DNA: TGCGCCAGCAGAGACAGGGGAGGTTTTGGTGGCTACACCTTC
CDR3 protein: CASRDRGGFGGYTF

J gene: TRBJ2-7
V gene: TRBV7-2
D gene: -
clone size: -
CDR3 DNA: TGTGCCAGCAGCTTAGACTACTCCTACGAGCAGTACTTC
CDR3 protein: CASSLDYSYEQYF

J gene: TRBJ2-3
V gene: TRBV5-6
D gene: -
clone size: -
CDR3 DNA: TGTGCCAGCAGCCCCCCCGGAGGAGGTAGCACAGATACGCAGTATTTT
CDR3 protein: CASSPPGGGSTDTQYF

J gene: TRBJ1-1
V gene: TRBV7-9
D gene: -
clone size: -
CDR3 DNA: TGTGCCAGCAGCTTAGTTCGGGGGGGAGAAGCTTTCTTT
CDR3 protein: CASSLVRGGEAFF

J gene: TRBJ2-1
V gene: TRBV18
D gene: TRBD2
clone size: -
CDR3 DNA: TGTGCCAGCTCACGGACTAGCGGGGGGGGTTCCTACAATGAGCAGTTCTTC
CDR3 protein: CASSRTSGGGSYNEQFF

J gene: TRBJ2-3
V gene: TRBV28
D gene: -
clone size: -
CDR3 DNA: TGTGCCAGCAGTTTAGGTTCCAGGACAGATACGCAGTATTTT
CDR3 protein: CASSLGSRTDTQYF

J gene: TRBJ1-2
V gene: TRBV30
D gene: TRBD1
clone size: -
CDR3 DNA: TGTGCCTGGAGAGGCAGGGGGCGCGAAGGCTACACCTTC
CDR3 protein: CAWRGRGREGYTF

J gene: TRBJ2-1
V gene: TRBV19
D gene: TRBD2
clone size: -
CDR3 DNA: TGTGCCAGTAGCCAAGGACTAGCCCGTGGCAATGAGCAGTTCTTC
CDR3 protein: CASSQGLARGNEQFF